The 2 T cell receptor delta chains below were found in one sample sequenced in a study of γδ T cells in repeated Plasmodium falciparum infection. Flow sorting of PBMC yielded separate Vgamma9/Vdelta2+ and Vdelta2-negative gammadelta T cell populations for bulk repertoire analysis. TCRdb re-called the multiplex PCR reads through CATT. The repertoire consists of 50,000 to 65,000 delta-chain clones, with approximately 1.7% occurring once and the leading ten covering 15%. Sequencing input: gamma-delta T cells from blood. Every receptor here comes from a pool of human donors (malaria-infected and uninfected, not separated).

This clone was observed many times. This DNA's translation and the protein TCRdb lists, from a much larger clone, do not match at residue 7, likely due to a read error; the protein shown is translated from the DNA. J is TRDJ1 and V is TRDV1; 13 nucleotides line up with TRDD3. Germline V gene data show CDR1 as TSWWSYY and CDR2 as QGS. This CDR3 contains 17 residues. V lost 1 base to trimming and J lost 4 bases; unmatched junction nucleotides: 6. In DNA, the CDR3 is TGTGCTCTTGGGGAACGAGTACTGGGGGATACGCGCGATAAACTCATCTTT. This codes for CALGERVLGDTRDKLIF.

This clone turned up a few times. A far larger clone lies a single base away; this is likely a read error. Other DNA sequences in this sample translate to the same CDR3. The V call is TRDV1, the J call TRDJ1; 11 bases line up with TRDD3. No J gene is reported in TCRdb; it was inferred here by comparing the DNA with germline. Germline CDR1 TSWWSYY, CDR2 QGS. The CDR3 is 23 residues long. The CDR3 loop is CALGELEGPVNVLGDKDTDKLIF. In DNA form, the CDR3 reads TGTGCTCTGGGGGAATTAGAAGGACCCGTGAACGTACTGGGGGATAAAGACACCGATAAACTCATCTTT.